These T cell receptor beta chains were read from a single sample in a study of glioma-infiltrating T cells after dendritic cell vaccination. Sequencing was performed with immunoSEQ multiplex PCR; in TCRdb, only in-frame clones are kept and a portion is missing. The repertoire holds around 87,000 clones, with 75% to 90% as singletons. The sample in question was blood, obtained after dendritic cell vaccination. Receptor source: a human donor with glioblastoma. Each CDR3 is given with its conserved first and last residue. A D gene is named only where the DNA matches it firmly. Some rows have no size entry. The others give once, few or many, or a class for an expanded clone.

.	.	TRBV9	TRBJ1-2	CASSFGGLNYGYTF	TGTGCCAGCAGCTTCGGGGGACTTAACTATGGCTACACCTTC
TRBD1	.	TRBV29-1	TRBJ1-5	CSTRQGLNQPQHF	TGCAGCACGAGACAGGGGCTCAATCAGCCCCAGCATTTT
.	.	TRBV5-6	TRBJ1-2	CASSFLGGQGGYTF	TGTGCCAGCAGCTTTCTGGGGGGGCAAGGAGGCTACACCTTC
.	few	TRBV7-2	TRBJ2-5	CASSLGGLETQYF	TGTGCCAGCAGCTTAGGAGGGTTAGAGACCCAGTACTTC
.	.	TRBV6-1	TRBJ1-1	CASSVFSAGMNTEAFF	TGTGCCAGCAGTGTGTTCTCGGCAGGCATGAACACTGAAGCTTTCTTT
TRBD1	.	TRBV10-2	TRBJ2-7	CASKVAGGGYEQYF	TGCGCCAGCAAGGTCGCAGGGGGCGGCTACGAGCAGTACTTC
TRBD1	.	TRBV2	TRBJ1-1	CASQGQVNTEAFF	TGTGCCAGCCAGGGACAGGTGAACACTGAAGCTTTCTTT
.	.	TRBV6-5	TRBJ1-5	CASSYSREQPQHF	TGTGCCAGCAGTTACTCGCGGGAACAGCCCCAGCATTTT
TRBD1	.	TRBV4-1	TRBJ1-2	CASSQDGTGALSYGYTF	TGCGCCAGCAGCCAAGACGGGACAGGGGCCCTCTCCTATGGCTACACCTTC
TRBD1	.	TRBV6-5	TRBJ1-1	CASSWKQGVTEAFF	TGTGCCAGCAGTTGGAAACAGGGGGTAACTGAAGCTTTCTTT
.	.	TRBV5-4	TRBJ1-4	CASSRLGRGEKLFF	TGTGCCAGCAGCCGCCTGGGGAGGGGTGAAAAACTGTTTTTT
.	.	TRBV5-6	TRBJ2-7	CASSLGAQDYEQYF	TGTGCCAGCAGCTTGGGGGCGCAAGACTACGAGCAGTACTTC
TRBD1	.	TRBV7-9	TRBJ2-7	CASSLSGTEDEQYF	TGTGCCAGCAGCCTATCCGGGACAGAGGACGAGCAGTACTTC